The 9 T cell receptor beta chains listed next were all sequenced from one sample in a study of blood T cell repertoires in COVID-19. Clones were sequenced by immunoSEQ multiplex PCR, and TCRdb holds only the in-frame ones, with some missing. The sample carries roughly 250,000 clones, about nine tenths recorded once. Sample: peripheral blood. These receptors came from a man in his forties who had recovered from COVID-19.

V usage is TRBV19 and J usage is TRBJ2-3; weak D call: TRBD2 (5 bases). In germline, CDR1 is LNHDA, CDR2 SQIVND (reference sequence). V gave up 3 bases and J gave up 2 bases, with 12 bases separating them. The CDR3 is 15 residues long. In DNA form, the CDR3 reads TGTGCCAGTAGTATTAGTAGCGCCGCCACAGATACGCAGTATTTT. Translation: CASSISSAATDTQYF.

In its sample, this clone was seen a few times. This rearrangement joins TRBV9 to TRBJ2-3; possibly TRBD1 for D (5 bases). The CDR3 covers 13 residues. V was pared by 4 bases and J by 4 bases, with 10 bases between. Germline CDR1 SGDLS, CDR2 YYNGEE. Written as DNA, the CDR3 is TGTGCCAGCAGCAGGGGTAACCCAGATACGCAGTATTTT. Translating gives CASSRGNPDTQYF.

DNA for the CDR3: TGTGCCAGCAGTCCTAAGAGACTTACGAGCTACGAGCAGTACTTC. The encoded protein is CASSPKRLTSYEQYF. The rearrangement joins TRBV6-5 to TRBJ2-7, with unresolved D. Deletions cut 5 bases from V and 3 bases from J, with 17 bases between. Germline assignment: CDR1 MNHEY and CDR2 SVGAGI. There are 15 residues in the CDR3.

V is TRBV11-2 and J is TRBJ1-1; D uncertain. Germline V lookup: CDR1 SGHAT, CDR2 FQNNGV. The CDR3 has 12 residues. V was clipped by 1 base and J by 6 bases, with 6 bases between them. The CDR3 region is CASSLVGAEAFF. The CDR3 DNA reads as TGTGCCAGCAGCTTAGTTGGAGCTGAAGCTTTCTTT. Combining the CDR3 with reference TRBV11-2 and TRBJ1-1 gives the whole variable domain EAGVAQSPRYKIIEKRQSVAFWCNPISGHATLYWYQQILGQGPKLLIQFQNNGVVDDSQLPKDRFSAERLKGVDSTLKIQPAKLEDSAVYLCASSLVGAEAFFGQGTRLTVV.

The table lists this clone with a count of one. This chain links TRBV5-4 with TRBJ1-1; D remains unclear. CDR3 length equals 13 residues. The V end lost 4 bases, the J end lost 9 bases, and 16 bases lay between the germline ends. Germline CDR1 SGHNT, CDR2 YYREEE (reference sequence). The CDR3, as DNA: TGTGCCAGCAGCACACCCGGGGAAACTCAAGCTTTCTTT. Residues: CASSTPGETQAFF.

V usage is TRBV23-1 and J usage is TRBJ1-2, with 7 bases fitting TRBD1. TRBV23-1 is sorted into the ORF group, with uncertain function. V lost 1 base, J lost 7 bases, and 3 bases stayed unmatched. This CDR3 contains 13 residues. CDR3 in DNA: TGCGCCAGCAGTCAATGGGACAGCGGTGGCTACACCTTC. Protein sequence: CASSQWDSGGYTF.

The chain links TRBV7-9 to TRBJ2-1; possibly TRBD2 for D (6 bases). The V end was cut by 4 bases, the J end by 0 bases, with 10 bases between. Per germline, CDR1 SEHNR and CDR2 FQNEAQ (reference sequence). The CDR3 sequence is 15 residues long. CDR3 residues: CASSSRLVSYNEQFF. The CDR3 coding sequence is TGTGCCAGCAGCTCGCGACTAGTCTCCTACAATGAGCAGTTCTTC.

The chain employs TRBV27 and TRBJ2-7; D perhaps matches TRBD1 (6 bases). In germline, CDR1 is MNHEY, CDR2 SMNVEV (reference sequence). Trimming stripped 2 bases from V and 2 bases from J, with 16 bases between. The CDR3 has 16 amino acids. The CDR3 DNA is TGTGCCAGCAGTTTACAGGGGAGTTACTTCGCCTACGAGCAGTACTTC. Protein product: CASSLQGSYFAYEQYF.

In nucleotides, the CDR3 is TGTGCCAGCAGTTTTCCGGGACTAGCGGGAGCGGCGTACCAAGAGACCCAGTACTTC. Its translation is CASSFPGLAGAAYQETQYF. V is TRBV6-2 or TRBV6-3 and J is TRBJ2-5; 14 bases align to TRBD2. Per the germline V gene, CDR1 is MNHEY and CDR2 is SVGEGT. CDR3 length equals 19 residues. The V gene end was trimmed by 4 bases and the J gene end by 0 bases; junction bases not matched to a gene: 10.